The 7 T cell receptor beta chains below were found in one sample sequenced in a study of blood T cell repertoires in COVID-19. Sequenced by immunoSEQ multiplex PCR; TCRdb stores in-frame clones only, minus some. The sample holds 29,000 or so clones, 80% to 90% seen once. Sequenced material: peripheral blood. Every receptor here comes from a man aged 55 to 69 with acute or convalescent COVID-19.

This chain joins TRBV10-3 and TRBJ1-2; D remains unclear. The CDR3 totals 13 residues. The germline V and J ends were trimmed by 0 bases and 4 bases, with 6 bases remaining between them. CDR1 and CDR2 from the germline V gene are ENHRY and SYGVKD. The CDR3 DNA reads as TGTGCCATCAGTGAGTCTACCAGCTATGGCTACACCTTC. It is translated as CAISESTSYGYTF.

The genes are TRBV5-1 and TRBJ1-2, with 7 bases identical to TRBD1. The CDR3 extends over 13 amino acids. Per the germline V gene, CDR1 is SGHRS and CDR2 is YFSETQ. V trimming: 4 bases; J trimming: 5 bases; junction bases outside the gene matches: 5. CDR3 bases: TGCGCCAGCAGCCCGGGGACAGCATATGGCTACACCTTC. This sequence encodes CASSPGTAYGYTF.

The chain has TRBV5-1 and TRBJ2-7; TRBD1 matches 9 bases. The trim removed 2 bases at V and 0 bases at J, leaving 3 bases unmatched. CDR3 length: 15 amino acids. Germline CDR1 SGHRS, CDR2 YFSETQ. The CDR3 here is CASSFGTGNSYEQYF. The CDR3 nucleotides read TGCGCCAGCAGCTTTGGGACAGGGAACTCCTACGAGCAGTACTTC.

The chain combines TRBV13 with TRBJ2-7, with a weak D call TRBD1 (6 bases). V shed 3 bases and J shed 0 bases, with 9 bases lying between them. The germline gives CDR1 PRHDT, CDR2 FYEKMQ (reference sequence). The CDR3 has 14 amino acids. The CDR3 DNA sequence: TGTGCCAGCAGCTTTAAGGACAGCTCCTACGAGCAGTACTTC. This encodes CASSFKDSSYEQYF.

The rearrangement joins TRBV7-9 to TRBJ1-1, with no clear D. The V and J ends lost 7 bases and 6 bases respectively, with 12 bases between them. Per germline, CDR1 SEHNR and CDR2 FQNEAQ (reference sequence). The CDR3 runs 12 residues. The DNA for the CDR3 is TGTGCCAGCATCCAGTATGGGCCTGAAGCTTTCTTT. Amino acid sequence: CASIQYGPEAFF.

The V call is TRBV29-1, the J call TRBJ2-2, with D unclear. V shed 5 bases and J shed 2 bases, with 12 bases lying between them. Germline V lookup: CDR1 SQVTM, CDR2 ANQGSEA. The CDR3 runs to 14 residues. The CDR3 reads CSVMSGLNTGELFF. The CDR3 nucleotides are TGCAGCGTTATGTCAGGCCTTAACACCGGGGAGCTGTTTTTT.

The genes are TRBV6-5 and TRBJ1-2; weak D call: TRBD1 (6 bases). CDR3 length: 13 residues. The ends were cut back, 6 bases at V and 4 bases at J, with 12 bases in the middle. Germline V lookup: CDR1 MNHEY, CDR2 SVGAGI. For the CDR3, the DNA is TGTGCCAGCAGATTGACAGGCTCCTATGGCTACACCTTC. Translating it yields CASRLTGSYGYTF.